One and the same sample provided the 3 T cell receptor beta chains below, sequenced in a study of T cells in Graves' hyperthyroidism and ophthalmopathy. Researchers took RNA transcripts and amplified the TCR beta CDR3 regions from them. During a first-round RT-PCR of the TCR CDR3, the HTBI primer set was used. TCRdb re-called the multiplex PCR reads with MiXCR, one entry per CDR3 protein. The table records about 35,000 distinct CDR3 sequences, just under 50% of them present only once. Input material: blood. Source of these receptors: a woman in her forties or fifties with Graves' hyperthyroidism that later progressed to Graves' ophthalmopathy.

The chain joins TRBV7-8 to TRBJ2-7; 10 bases match TRBD1. V was clipped by 5 bases and J by 5 bases; unmatched bases: 3. The CDR3 has 13 residues. Germline CDR1 reads SGHVS; CDR2 reads FQNEAQ. The CDR3 region is CASSRDRGNEQYF. CDR3 sequence (DNA): TGTGCCAGCAGCAGGGACAGGGGTAACGAGCAGTACTTC.

This sequence joins TRBV5-4 and TRBJ2-6; no reliable D call. Germline CDR1 SGHNT, CDR2 YYREEE (reference sequence). Between the trimmed V and J ends, which lost 4 bases and 0 bases, there was a span of 11 bases. The CDR3 has 16 amino acids. The CDR3: CASSTGLCSGANVLTF. The CDR3 DNA reads as TGTGCCAGCAGCACCGGGCTGTGCTCTGGGGCCAACGTCCTGACTTTC.

V gene TRBV7-9 combines with J gene TRBJ1-5; no clear D. CDR1 is SEHNR, CDR2 FQNEAQ, per germline (reference sequence). CDR3 length: 14 amino acids. V was clipped by 6 bases and J by 14 bases, with 23 bases between them. The CDR3 coding sequence is TGTGCCAGCAGTCAGCGGGAGGCCATCATCTACGAGCATTTT. This translates into CASSQREAIIYEHF.